These 18 T cell receptor beta chains originate from one sample sequenced in a study of T-cell memory formation after mild COVID-19. TCRdb fed the 5' RACE reads into MiXCR, producing one record per CDR3 protein. The repertoire consists of fewer than 700,000 distinct CDR3 sequences, with 20% to 25% occurring once and the leading ten covering about 8.2%. The sequenced sample was PBMCs or a T cell subset sorted from them (not recorded which). These receptors were obtained from an adult woman who had mild COVID-19 (a few samples of this study predate the infection). Cell type and time point are not known.

This clonotype was seen a few times. V is TRBV7-8 and J is TRBJ2-1; D remains unclear. CDR1 is SGHVS, CDR2 FQNEAQ, per germline. V was trimmed by 7 bases and J by 4 bases, leaving 17 bases between them. The CDR3 spans 15 residues. The CDR3 nucleotides are TGTGCCAGCACCTCCCTACCGTACAAGTACAATGAGCAGTTCTTC. Encoded protein: CASTSLPYKYNEQFF.

Only a few counts were recorded for this clonotype. The rearrangement links TRBV6-1 to TRBJ2-5, with 8 nucleotides matching TRBD2. V lost 7 bases, J lost 5 bases, and 9 bases stayed unmatched. Germline V CDR1 and CDR2: MNHNS, SASEGT. The CDR3 consists of 14 residues. The CDR3 reads CASTLRGGRETQYF. The CDR3, as DNA: TGTGCCAGCACCCTACGGGGGGGCCGGGAGACCCAGTACTTC.

The J gene is TRBJ2-7, the V gene TRBV7-9, with D perhaps TRBD1 (6 bases). The CDR3 is made up of 16 amino acids. CDR1 and CDR2 from the germline V gene are SEHNR and FQNEAQ (reference sequence). V was clipped by 2 bases and J by 2 bases, with 16 bases between them. Written as DNA, the CDR3 is TGTGCCAGCAGCTTATCCTACCAGGGGCGCACCTACGAGCAGTACTTC. Translation: CASSLSYQGRTYEQYF.

V gene TRBV19 combines with J gene TRBJ2-5, with 9 bases that match TRBD1. J gave up 5 bases and V 3 bases, and 7 bases lay outside the gene matches. CDR1 is LNHDA and CDR2 is SQIVND in the germline V gene (reference sequence). This CDR3 is built from 15 residues. The CDR3 nucleotides read TGTGCCAGTAGTATTGCCAGGGACAGGGCGGAGACCCAGTACTTC. Translating it yields CASSIARDRAETQYF. Filled out from reference TRBV19 and TRBJ2-5, the complete variable domain reads DGGITQSPKYLFRKEGQNVTLSCEQNLNHDAMYWYRQDPGQGLRLIYYSQIVNDFQKGDIAEGYSVSREKKESFPLTVTSAQKNPTAFYLCASSIARDRAETQYFGPGTRLLVL.

The V call is TRBV11-2, the J call TRBJ2-1; D possibly uses TRBD1 or TRBD2 (5 bases each). The V gene's germline CDR1 is SGHAT and CDR2 FQNNGV. The CDR3 has 16 amino acids. V dropped 5 bases and J dropped 5 bases, with 19 bases sitting between them. CDR3 nucleotides: TGTGCCAGCAGCCCTAGCTTGGGGACGGAAAACAATGAGCAGTTCTTC. Translation gives CASSPSLGTENNEQFF.

The V and J genes are TRBV30 and TRBJ2-7; D is ambiguous. This CDR3 contains 11 residues. Germline-derived CDR1 and CDR2 are GTSNPN and SVGIG (reference sequence). V gave up 0 bases and J gave up 2 bases, with 2 bases separating them. CDR3 coding DNA: TGTGCCTGGAGTGTAACCTACGAGCAGTACTTC. Translation: CAWSVTYEQYF.

This clonotype was seen at least ten times. This rearrangement joins TRBV6-5 to TRBJ1-4; D not resolved. CDR1 is MNHEY, CDR2 SVGAGI, per germline. The V gene lost 0 bases and the J gene lost 4 bases, with 9 bases spanning the gap. This CDR3 has 15 residues. CDR3 in DNA: TGTGCCAGCAGTTACTCGGGCAGGAGTAATGAAAAACTGTTTTTT. This encodes CASSYSGRSNEKLFF.

V gene TRBV28 combines with J gene TRBJ2-7; D could derive from TRBD1 or TRBD2 (6 bases each). V was clipped by 7 bases and J by 6 bases, with 19 bases between them. The CDR3 runs 14 residues. Germline CDR1 is MDHEN and CDR2 is SYDVKM. Written as DNA, the CDR3 is TGTGCCAGCACTCGGGGGCACCCGGCTGTCGAGCAGTACTTC. This codes for CASTRGHPAVEQYF.

The V call is TRBV9, the J call TRBJ2-5; 7 bases are a match to TRBD2. The V gene's germline CDR1 is SGDLS and CDR2 YYNGEE. V shed 3 bases, J shed 5 bases, and the junction held 10 bases outside the gene matches. The CDR3 has 15 residues. DNA for the CDR3: TGTGCCAGCAGCGCCGCGGCGGGGGAGGGGGAGACCCAGTACTTC. It specifies CASSAAAGEGETQYF.

This clonotype was recorded many times. CDR3 protein: CASSLTGSGNTGELFF. The DNA of the CDR3 is TGCGCCAGCAGCTTAACAGGATCCGGAAACACCGGGGAGCTGTTTTTT. V and J are TRBV5-1 and TRBJ2-2, with a weak D call TRBD1 (5 bases). This CDR3 region has 16 residues. V lost 2 bases and J lost 2, with 13 bases in between. CDR1 is SGHRS, CDR2 YFSETQ, per germline.

This clonotype was seen a handful of times. The rearrangement uses TRBV6-1 and TRBJ2-7, with a weak D call TRBD2 (5 bases). V was pared by 1 base and J by 1 base, with 11 bases between. Germline V lookup: CDR1 MNHNS, CDR2 SASEGT. This CDR3 spans 15 amino acids. The CDR3, as DNA: TGTGCCAGCAGTGAAGGCCCGGGGATTTCCTACGAGCAGTACTTC. It is translated as CASSEGPGISYEQYF.

This chain links TRBV5-1 with TRBJ2-3, with D perhaps assigned TRBD1 or TRBD2 (5 bases each). The CDR3 extends over 15 amino acids. Trimming left V 3 bases short and J 3 bases short, with 14 bases between. The germline CDR1 and CDR2 sequences are SGHRS and YFSETQ. CDR3 coding DNA: TGCGCCAGCAGCTCCCGAGGGGTCGGGACAGATACGCAGTATTTT. Its protein is CASSSRGVGTDTQYF.

V is TRBV25-1 and J is TRBJ1-1; tentatively, D is TRBD1 (5 bases). Between the trimmed V and J ends, which lost 5 bases and 4 bases, there was a span of 23 bases. The CDR3 has 17 amino acids. CDR1 and CDR2 (germline): MGHDK, SYGVNS. The CDR3 is CASSIHWTAPGGTEAFF. The CDR3 region has the DNA TGTGCCAGCAGTATCCATTGGACCGCCCCGGGGGGCACTGAAGCTTTCTTT.

The sample holds a few counts of this clonotype. This chain connects TRBV5-6 to TRBJ2-7, with TRBD1 as a possible D gene (6 bases). CDR3 length equals 17 residues. With 1 base removed from V and 3 bases from J, the gap between germline ends came to 20 bases. Germline assignment: CDR1 SGHDT and CDR2 YYEEEE. CDR3 in amino acids: CASSLILSSGHHYEQYF. The CDR3 DNA is TGTGCCAGCAGCTTGATCCTTAGTTCGGGACACCACTACGAGCAGTACTTC.

The V and J genes are TRBV14 and TRBJ1-1; weak D call: TRBD1 (6 bases). Trimming took 4 bases from V and 6 from J, leaving 15 bases between them. Germline V lookup: CDR1 SGHDN, CDR2 FVKESK. The CDR3 totals 14 residues. The CDR3 sequence is CASSPNRVNAEAFF. The CDR3 coding sequence is TGTGCCAGCAGCCCAAACAGGGTTAACGCTGAAGCTTTCTTT.

In this sample, this clonotype turned up a few times. V is TRBV7-8 and J is TRBJ2-6, with D tentatively TRBD2 (5 bases). V lost 5 bases and J 2 bases, leaving 13 bases between the germline ends. CDR3 length: 16 amino acids. Germline lookup yields CDR1 SGHVS and CDR2 FQNEAQ. CDR3 region: CASSQRESPGANVLTF. DNA for the CDR3: TGTGCCAGCAGCCAAAGGGAGTCCCCTGGGGCCAACGTCCTGACTTTC.

The chain links TRBV18 to TRBJ2-3; tentative D call: TRBD2 (6 bases). The CDR3 covers 15 residues. V lost 0 bases to trimming and J lost 6 bases, with 13 bases between them. Per the germline V gene, CDR1 is KGHSH and CDR2 is LQKENI. Here the CDR3 DNA reads TGTGCCAGCTCACCACCGGTGGGGGAGGTGGATACGCAGTATTTT. This sequence encodes CASSPPVGEVDTQYF.

Notes on this clonotype: A much larger clone lies a single base off, so this may be a read error. As the CDR3 is not closed by the conserved phenylalanine or tryptophan, this likely results from a read error. The chain is built from TRBV19 and TRBJ2-7, with 10 bases lining up with TRBD2. With 9 bases clipped from V and 6 bases from J, the junction kept 8 bases outside the gene matches. Germline V lookup: CDR1 LNHDA, CDR2 SQIVND (reference sequence). The CDR3 is 13 residues long. CDR3 amino acids: CASASGRAGEQYY. The CDR3 DNA sequence: TGTGCCAGCGCCAGCGGGAGGGCCGGCGAGCAGTACTAC.